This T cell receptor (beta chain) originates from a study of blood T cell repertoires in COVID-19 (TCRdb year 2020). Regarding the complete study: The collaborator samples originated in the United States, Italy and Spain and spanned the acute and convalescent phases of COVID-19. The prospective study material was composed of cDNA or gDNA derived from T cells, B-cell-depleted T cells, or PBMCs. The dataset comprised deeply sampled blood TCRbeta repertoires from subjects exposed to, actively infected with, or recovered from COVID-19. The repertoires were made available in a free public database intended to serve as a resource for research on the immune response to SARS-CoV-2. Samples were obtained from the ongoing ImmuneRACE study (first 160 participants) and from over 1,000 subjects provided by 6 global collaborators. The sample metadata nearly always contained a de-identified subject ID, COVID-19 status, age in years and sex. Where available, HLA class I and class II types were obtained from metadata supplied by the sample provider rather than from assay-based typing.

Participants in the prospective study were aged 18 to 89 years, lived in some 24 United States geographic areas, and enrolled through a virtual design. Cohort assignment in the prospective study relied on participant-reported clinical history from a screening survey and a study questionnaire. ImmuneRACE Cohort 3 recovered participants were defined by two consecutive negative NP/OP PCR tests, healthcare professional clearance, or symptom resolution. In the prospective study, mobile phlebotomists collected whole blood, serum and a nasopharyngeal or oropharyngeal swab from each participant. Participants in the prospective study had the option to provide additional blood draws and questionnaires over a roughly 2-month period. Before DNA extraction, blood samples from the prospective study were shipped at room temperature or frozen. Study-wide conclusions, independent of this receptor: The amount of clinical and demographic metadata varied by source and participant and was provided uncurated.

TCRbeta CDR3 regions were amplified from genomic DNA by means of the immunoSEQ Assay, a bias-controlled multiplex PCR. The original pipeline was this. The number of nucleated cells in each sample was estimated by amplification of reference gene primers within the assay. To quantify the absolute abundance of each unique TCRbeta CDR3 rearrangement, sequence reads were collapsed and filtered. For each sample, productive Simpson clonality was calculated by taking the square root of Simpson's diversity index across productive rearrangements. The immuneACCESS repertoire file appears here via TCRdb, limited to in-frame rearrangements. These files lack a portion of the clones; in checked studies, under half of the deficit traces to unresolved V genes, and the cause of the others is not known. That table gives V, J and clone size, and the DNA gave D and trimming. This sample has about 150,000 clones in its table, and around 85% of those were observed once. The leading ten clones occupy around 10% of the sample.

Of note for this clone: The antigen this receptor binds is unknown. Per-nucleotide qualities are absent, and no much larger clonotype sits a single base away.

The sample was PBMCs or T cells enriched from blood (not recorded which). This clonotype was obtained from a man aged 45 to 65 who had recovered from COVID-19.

The nucleotide sequence is TGTGCCAGTAGTATTGACAGGGGGGGAAAGACCCAGTACTTC. Its product reads: CASSIDRGGKTQYF. Recombination connected TRBV19 to TRBJ2-5; 9 nucleotides in the junction match TRBD1. The germline V gene encodes CDR1 LNHDA and CDR2 SQIVND (reference sequence). Germline trimming: 3 bases from V, 6 bases from J; junction bases outside gene matches: 5. The CDR3 numbers 14 residues from cysteine through phenylalanine. The CDR3 DNA has 42 bases and is translated from base 1.